Detailed here is one T cell receptor (beta chain). Antigen specificity is unknown. Unmatched junction bases numbered 13, after V lost 6 bases and J lost 5 bases. The germline CDR1 and CDR2 sequences are DFQATT and SNEGSKA (reference sequence). The CDR3 spans 16 residues. A J-beta primer mix and a sample-barcoded 5' primer were used in a second PCR of about 7 to 11 cycles. With 12 random nucleotides, a template-switch adaptor tagged each individual cDNA molecule. TCRdb fed the 5' RACE reads into MiXCR, producing one record per CDR3 protein. The sample records 1.5 million to 2 million distinct CDR3 sequences, roughly 30% being singletons. The entry originates in a study of blood T cells in healthy people across ages. Overall study results and limits: Among T cells, TCR beta diversity per million cells dropped roughly linearly as age rose.

This chain links TRBV20-1 with TRBJ2-1, with TRBD2 matching over 10 bases. Source material: blood. This TCR derives from a woman under 40 in good health. This CDR3 is CSAAPLAGDFHNEQFF. DNA for the CDR3: TGCAGTGCCGCACCCCTAGCGGGGGACTTCCACAATGAGCAGTTCTTC.